Below, 2 T cell receptor beta chains from the same sample are listed, as sequenced in a study of shared clonotypes between healthy human individuals. Sequenced by immunoSEQ multiplex PCR; TCRdb stores in-frame clones only, minus some. The sample carries hundreds of thousands of clones, approximately 74% recorded once. The sequencing sample was made of memory CD4+ T cells sorted from blood. Subset denoted: CD45RA-negative fraction. Every receptor here comes from a woman in her 30s in good health.

CDR3 protein: CASSGTGRETQYF. For the CDR3, the DNA is TGTGCCAGCAGTGGGACAGGGAGAGAGACCCAGTACTTC. The chain recombines TRBV2 with TRBJ2-5, with 8 bases that match TRBD1. The ends lost 4 bases at V and 4 bases at J; junction bases unmatched: 2. This CDR3 is 13 amino acids long. Germline lookup yields CDR1 SNHLY and CDR2 FYNNEI. Complete variable domain (other parts from reference TRBV2 and TRBJ2-5): EPEVTQTPSHQVTQMGQEVILRCVPISNHLYFYWYRQILGQKVEFLVSFYNNEISEKSEIFDDQFSVERPDGSNFTLKIRSTKLEDSAMYFCASSGTGRETQYFGPGTRLLVL.

This chain joins TRBV19 and TRBJ2-7; D is perhaps TRBD2 (5 bases). V shed 5 bases and J shed 5 bases, with 10 bases lying between them. The CDR3 runs to 12 residues. Germline assignment: CDR1 LNHDA and CDR2 SQIVND (reference sequence). CDR3 nucleotides: TGTGCCAGTAGTGGTCCTAGCCACGAGCAGTACTTC. As protein: CASSGPSHEQYF.